These T cell receptor beta chains were read from a single sample in a study of cytotoxic CD8 clonotypes in ibrutinib-treated CLL. This table comes from immunoSEQ multiplex PCR, and its TCRdb copy is limited to in-frame clones, with some not included. The data show tens of thousands of clones, with around 68% seen just once and 4.5% to 6% held by the top ten. The sample in question was PBMCs, obtained after 12 months of ibrutinib treatment. These receptors were taken from a human donor with chronic lymphocytic leukemia. CDR3s include the opening cysteine and the closing phenylalanine or tryptophan. D genes are given only for firm matches. Only part of the rows carry a size: once, few, many, or a class if the clone is expanded.

j_call d_call clone_size v_call cdr3_nt cdr3_aa
TRBJ2-7 TRBD2 . TRBV27 TGTGCCAGCAGTTCCATAGCGGGGGTCCCCTACGAGCAGTACTTC CASSSIAGVPYEQYF
TRBJ1-3 . . TRBV7-2 TGTGCCAGCAGCTCGCAATCTGGAAACACCATATATTTT CASSSQSGNTIYF
TRBJ2-7 . . TRBV5-1 TGTGCCAGCAGCTTGGCGGGACTCTACACCTACGAGCAGTACTTC CASSLAGLYTYEQYF
TRBJ1-6 . . TRBV9 TGTGCCAGCAGCGTGCAGGGATACAATTCACCCCTCCACTTT CASSVQGYNSPLHF
TRBJ1-1 . . TRBV6-5 TGTGCCAGCAGTCTCCTGGTGGGGGACACTGAAGCTTTCTTT CASSLLVGDTEAFF
TRBJ2-7 TRBD2 few TRBV9 TGTGCCAGCAGCCCACGGACTAGCGGGGATTACGAGCAGTACTTC CASSPRTSGDYEQYF
TRBJ1-1 . . TRBV6-5 TGTGCCAGCACCTCATCAGTGGGGGGTGAAGCTTTCTTT CASTSSVGGEAFF
TRBJ2-3 . . TRBV28 TGTGCCAGCAGTTCCCACCTTAGCACAGATACGCAGTATTTT CASSSHLSTDTQYF
TRBJ1-6 . . TRBV7-2 TGTGCCAGCAGCTTAGCGCAGGGAATGCGTAATTCACCCCTCCACTTT CASSLAQGMRNSPLHF
TRBJ1-6 . . TRBV6-1 TGTGCCAGCAGTGATGCAGGGTCTGTTTTTTCACCCCTCCACTTT CASSDAGSVFSPLHF
TRBJ1-2 . . TRBV7-9 TGTGCCAGCAGCTTAAACCCGGCAAGATATGGCTACACCTTC CASSLNPARYGYTF
TRBJ1-6 TRBD1 once TRBV6-5 TGTGCCAGCACGGGACAGGGGTTCTATTCACCCCTCCACTTT CASTGQGFYSPLHF
TRBJ1-2 . few TRBV28 TGTGCCAGCAGTCGAACAGGGAGGGTAGGTGGCTACACCTTC CASSRTGRVGGYTF
TRBJ1-2 . . TRBV5-1 TGCGCCAGCAGCTCTGGGGGGTCCTATGGCTACACCTTC CASSSGGSYGYTF
TRBJ1-2 . . TRBV7-2 TGTGCCAGCAGCTTAGGAACAGTAAATGGCTACACCTTC CASSLGTVNGYTF
TRBJ1-5 . once TRBV5-6 TGTGCCAGCAGCTCTACGGTGGAAGCTGGGCAGCCCCAGCATTTT CASSSTVEAGQPQHF
TRBJ2-5 . . TRBV11-2 TGTGCCAGCAGCTTAGATCACAGTTGGGAGACCCAGTACTTC CASSLDHSWETQYF
TRBJ1-2 . . TRBV7-2 TGTGCCAGCAGCTCGGACGCCGGGCGTTTTGGCTACACCTTC CASSSDAGRFGYTF
TRBJ2-7 . once TRBV9 TGTGCCAGCAGCGCAGGCCCCCATGGGGGCGCGTACGAGCAGTACTTC CASSAGPHGGAYEQYF
TRBJ2-3 . . TRBV9 TGTGCCAGCAGCGCTCCGGGGACCGTCACAGATACGCAGTATTTT CASSAPGTVTDTQYF
TRBJ1-1 . few TRBV7-9 TGTGCCAGCAGCCGCCCGGGACTTATTTCTGAAGCTTTCTTT CASSRPGLISEAFF
TRBJ1-1 . . TRBV11-2 TGTGCCAGCAGCTTAGATGGGGGTAACACTGAAGCTTTCTTT CASSLDGGNTEAFF
TRBJ2-7 . . TRBV4-1 TGCGCCAGCAGCCAAGCCACTGTTTCCTACGAGCAGTACTTC CASSQATVSYEQYF
TRBJ2-4 . . TRBV7-2 TGTGCCAGCAGCTTAGTCGCCCTGGATAGGCCGCCTCTGTACATTCAGTACTTC CASSLVALDRPPLYIQYF
TRBJ1-2 . once TRBV28 TGTGCCAGCAGTTTATCGGGGTTAGGCTACACCTTC CASSLSGLGYTF
TRBJ2-3 TRBD2 . TRBV18 TGTGCCAGCTCACCACGACCCGGGACTAGCGGGGGAGATACGCAGTATTTT CASSPRPGTSGGDTQYF
TRBJ2-7 . . TRBV9 TGTGCCAGCAGCCCTCGAGTCGGGACCCCTCGCCACGAGCAGTACTTC CASSPRVGTPRHEQYF
TRBJ2-7 TRBD1 . TRBV4-2 TGTGCCAGCAGTCCGGACAGGGTCTCCTACGAGCAGTACTTC CASSPDRVSYEQYF
TRBJ1-1 . . TRBV7-2 TGTGCCAGCAGCGCCCCGGGCCCCTTGTCTTTCTTT CASSAPGPLSFF
TRBJ2-3 . once TRBV18 TGTGCCAGCTCACCACTCCCAGGGAGCACAGATACGCAGTATTTT CASSPLPGSTDTQYF
TRBJ1-1 . . TRBV27 TGTGCCAGCAGTCTCCGGGGGTGGGACACCATGAACACTGAAGCTTTCTTT CASSLRGWDTMNTEAFF
TRBJ2-3 TRBD2 . TRBV10-3 TGTGCCATCAGTGTGACTAGCGGGGGCACAGATACGCAGTATTTT CAISVTSGGTDTQYF
TRBJ2-3 . . TRBV9 TGTGCCAGCAGCGTGAGGATAACAGATACGCAGTATTTT CASSVRITDTQYF
TRBJ2-7 TRBD1 . TRBV18 TGTGCCAGCGCCGGGGGACAGGAGGACTACGAGCAGTACTTC CASAGGQEDYEQYF
TRBJ2-5 . . TRBV11-1 TGTGCCAGCAGCTTACTTCTGGGGGGGCTGTATCAAGAGACCCAGTACTTC CASSLLLGGLYQETQYF
TRBJ2-5 TRBD2 . TRBV10-2 TGCGCCAGCAGTGAGTCCCCCTCGGGGGGGGCTATGTTTGAGACCCAGTACTTC CASSESPSGGAMFETQYF